This passage covers 16 T cell receptor beta chains from one sample sequenced in a study of T cell repertoires in cytomegalovirus infection. A single record per CDR3 protein comes from TCRdb applying MiXCR to the reads. The sample includes roughly 350,000 distinct CDR3 sequences, about 35% of them seen just once. Their cognate antigens are unknown. Sample: cultured PBMCs, taken from culture after CMV antigen stimulation. All receptors derive from a human donor in good health (CMV status not recorded). Some clones in this sample may be carry-over from other donors' samples.

This rearrangement joins TRBV20-1 to TRBJ2-3, with 8 bases lining up with TRBD2. The CDR3 spans 14 residues. The J segment lost 0 bases and the V segment lost 5 bases, leaving 4 bases of the junction unmatched. From germline, CDR1 is DFQATT and CDR2 SNEGSKA (reference sequence). This CDR3 reads CSAPGGISTDTQYF. The CDR3 nucleotides are TGCAGTGCTCCGGGGGGGATTAGCACAGATACGCAGTATTTT.

This clonotype was observed a handful of times. CDR3 bases: TGTGCCAGCAGTTACAGGACAGGGAATATCAGAGCCTCCTCGACAGATACGCAGTATTTT. It encodes CASSYRTGNIRASSTDTQYF. J is TRBJ2-3 and V is TRBV6-2 or TRBV6-3, with 8 bases identical to TRBD1. The CDR3 is made up of 20 amino acids. Germline CDR1 reads MNHEY; CDR2 reads SVGEGT. V shed 2 bases and J 3 bases; nucleotides not matched to a gene: 19.

This clonotype has just one count. The rearrangement joins TRBV6-2 or TRBV6-3 to TRBJ2-1, with no clear D. CDR1 MNHEY and CDR2 SVGEGT come from the germline V gene. V was cut by 0 bases and J by 4 bases, with 10 bases left in between. The CDR3 totals 15 residues. CDR3 nucleotides: TGTGCCAGCAGTTACTCGCAAAGTGGATACAATGAGCAGTTCTTC. Translation gives CASSYSQSGYNEQFF.

This clonotype was recorded a few times. This chain uses TRBV7-8 with TRBJ2-1; the match to TRBD2 covers 9 bases. The CDR3 is made up of 16 amino acids. Germline V lookup: CDR1 SGHVS, CDR2 FQNEAQ. J was trimmed by 5 bases and V by 4 bases; bases with no gene match: 9. The CDR3 here is CASSYPAGGVDNEQFF. As DNA, the CDR3 is TGTGCCAGCAGCTACCCAGCGGGAGGAGTGGACAATGAGCAGTTCTTC.

In its sample, this clonotype was seen a few times. Here the CDR3 DNA reads TGTGCCAGCCGAGAAAACTTGGAGACGCAGTATTTT. This sequence encodes CASRENLETQYF. The chain employs TRBV12-3 or TRBV12-4 and TRBJ2-3; D not resolved. The CDR3 has 12 residues. V was cut by 8 bases and J by 9 bases, with 15 bases left in between.

This clonotype was counted between two and nine times. The rearrangement links TRBV7-2 to TRBJ2-5; D gene uncertain. Trimming left V 5 bases short and J 0 bases short, with 7 bases between. Per the germline V gene, CDR1 is SGHTA and CDR2 is FQGNSA. This CDR3 has 13 amino acids. CDR3 DNA: TGTGCCAGCAGCATACTCTACCAAGAGACCCAGTACTTC. Its translation is CASSILYQETQYF. Variable domain in full (rest from reference TRBV7-2 and TRBJ2-5): GAGVSQSPSNKVTEKGKDVELRCDPISGHTALYWYRQSLGQGLEFLIYFQGNSAPDKSGLPSDRFSAERTGGSVSTLTIQRTQQEDSAVYLCASSILYQETQYFGPGTRLLVL.

The chain employs TRBV4-1 and TRBJ2-7; D gene uncertain. The CDR3 runs to 15 residues. Germline V lookup: CDR1 MGHRA, CDR2 YSYEKL. Trimming left V 1 base short and J 3 bases short, with 13 bases between. The CDR3 region has the DNA TGCGCCAGCAGCCAAGTCGACCTAACAATCTACGAGCAGTACTTC. The encoded protein is CASSQVDLTIYEQYF.

This clonotype has a count of ten or more. This rearrangement joins TRBV7-2 to TRBJ1-6, with D maybe TRBD1 (6 bases). The CDR3 contains 14 residues. Germline V CDR1 and CDR2: SGHTA, FQGNSA. Trimming left V 4 bases short and J 8 bases short, with 12 bases between. For the CDR3, the DNA is TGTGCCAGCAGCTGGAACAGGGAAGATTCACCCCTCCACTTT. This sequence encodes CASSWNREDSPLHF.

This clonotype was seen a handful of times. The rearrangement uses TRBV19 and TRBJ2-6; 7 nucleotides agree with TRBD1. J was trimmed by 4 bases and V by 5 bases; bases with no gene match: 5. The germline gives CDR1 LNHDA, CDR2 SQIVND (reference sequence). The CDR3 covers 15 residues. In nucleotides, the CDR3 is TGTGCCAGTAGTTCTAGGGGGCAAGGGGCCAACGTCCTGACTTTC. It encodes CASSSRGQGANVLTF.

V usage is TRBV6-6 and J usage is TRBJ1-2; D is ambiguous. The CDR3 is 13 amino acids. V was pared by 5 bases and J by 4 bases, with 11 bases between. CDR1 MNHNY and CDR2 SVGAGI come from the germline V gene (reference sequence). The CDR3 DNA reads as TGTGCCAGCAGTCCTCAATGGGCCTATGGCTACACCTTC. It yields the protein CASSPQWAYGYTF.

This clonotype showed up just a few times. This chain connects TRBV7-2 to TRBJ1-4, with D tentatively TRBD1 (6 bases). CDR3 length: 13 residues. Germline CDR1 and CDR2: SGHTA and FQGNSA. Trimming took 5 bases from V and 8 from J, leaving 12 bases between them. The CDR3 spells CASSDTGWEKLFF. The CDR3 nucleotides read TGTGCCAGCAGCGATACAGGGTGGGAAAAACTGTTTTTT.

The chain has TRBV2 and TRBJ1-6, with D perhaps TRBD1 (6 bases). Germline V CDR1 and CDR2: SNHLY, FYNNEI. The germline V and J ends were trimmed by 6 bases and 5 bases, with 14 bases remaining between them. The CDR3 sequence is 15 residues long. The CDR3 sequence is CASSLPGGNNSPLHF. In DNA form, the CDR3 reads TGTGCCAGCAGCCTCCCTGGGGGCAATAATTCACCCCTCCACTTT.

In its sample, this clonotype was seen a few times. The J gene is TRBJ2-1, the V gene TRBV27; the D gene is possibly TRBD2 (7 bases). Germline V CDR1 and CDR2: MNHEY, SMNVEV (reference sequence). The CDR3 spans 17 residues. Trimming stripped 0 bases from V and 10 bases from J, with 22 bases between. The CDR3 DNA follows: TGTGCCAGCAGTTTATCGAAAGGGGGGAGGGCCCCCAGGGAGCAGTTCTTC. Translating gives CASSLSKGGRAPREQFF.

This clonotype has a count of ten or more. J is TRBJ1-1 and V is TRBV7-9; 10 nucleotides align to TRBD1. V shed 4 bases, J shed 3 bases, and the junction held 2 bases outside the gene matches. The CDR3 covers 14 residues. The V gene's germline CDR1 is SEHNR and CDR2 FQNEAQ (reference sequence). The CDR3 protein is CASSSGQGDTEAFF. The CDR3 region has the DNA TGTGCCAGCAGCTCCGGACAGGGGGACACTGAAGCTTTCTTT. Based on the CDR3 plus reference TRBV7-9 and TRBJ1-1, the full variable domain is DTGVSQNPRHKITKRGQNVTFRCDPISEHNRLYWYRQTLGQGPEFLTYFQNEAQLEKSRLLSDRFSAERPKGSFSTLEIQRTEQGDSAMYLCASSSGQGDTEAFFGQGTRLTVV.

This clonotype was recorded a few times. This sequence joins TRBV11-2 and TRBJ1-2; D not certain. The CDR3 runs 13 residues. Per germline, CDR1 SGHAT and CDR2 FQNNGV. Trimming shortened V by 6 bases and J by 7 bases, and 15 bases separated the two germline ends. In DNA, the CDR3 is TGTGCCAGCAGGTCCCTTCGTTCGGGTGGCTACACCTTC. This encodes CASRSLRSGGYTF.

The chain joins TRBV7-2 to TRBJ1-2; D unresolved. Trimming shortened V by 2 bases and J by 7 bases, and 11 bases separated the two germline ends. Per the germline V gene, CDR1 is SGHTA and CDR2 is FQGNSA. The CDR3 totals 13 residues. CDR3 sequence reads: CASSLSRDIGYTF. The CDR3 coding sequence is TGTGCCAGCAGCTTATCCCGGGATATTGGCTACACCTTC.